This TCR beta chain came from a study of control samples from healthy donors and cancer patients. Some clones are missing from TCRdb's copy, which holds only in-frame ones; the method was immunoSEQ multiplex PCR. The table has 120,000 or so clones, approximately 90% seen once. CDR1 is SEHNR and CDR2 is FQNEAQ in the germline V gene (reference sequence). The CDR3 runs to 12 residues. V was shortened by 4 bases and J by 7 bases, with 11 bases between the two germline ends. This chain joins TRBV7-9 and TRBJ2-7; D ambiguous. This sequence was found in a woman aged 18-29 years in good health. The sample taken for sequencing was blood. CDR3 in amino acids: CASSWSTREQYF. The CDR3 nucleotides are TGTGCCAGCAGCTGGTCTACGCGGGAGCAGTACTTC. Filled out from reference TRBV7-9 and TRBJ2-7, the complete variable domain reads DTGVSQNPRHKITKRGQNVTFRCDPISEHNRLYWYRQTLGQGPEFLTYFQNEAQLEKSRLLSDRFSAERPKGSFSTLEIQRTEQGDSAMYLCASSWSTREQYFGPGTRLTVT.